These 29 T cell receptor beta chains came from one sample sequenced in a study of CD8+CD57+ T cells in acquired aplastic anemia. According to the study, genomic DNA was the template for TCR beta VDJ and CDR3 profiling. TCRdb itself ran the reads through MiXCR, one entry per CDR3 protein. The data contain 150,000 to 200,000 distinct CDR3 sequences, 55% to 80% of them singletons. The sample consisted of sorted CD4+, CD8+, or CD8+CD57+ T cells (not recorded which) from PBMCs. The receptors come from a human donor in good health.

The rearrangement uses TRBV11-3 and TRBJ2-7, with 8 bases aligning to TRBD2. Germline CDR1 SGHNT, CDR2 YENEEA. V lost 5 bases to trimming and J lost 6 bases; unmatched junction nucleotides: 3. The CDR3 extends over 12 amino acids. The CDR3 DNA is TGTGCCAGCAGCCCGGGGGGGGGCGAGCAGTACTTC. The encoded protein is CASSPGGGEQYF.

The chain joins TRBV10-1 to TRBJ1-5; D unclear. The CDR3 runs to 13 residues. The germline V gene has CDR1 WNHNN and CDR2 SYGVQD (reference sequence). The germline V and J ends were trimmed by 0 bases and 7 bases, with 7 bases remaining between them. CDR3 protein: CASSESFQQPQHF. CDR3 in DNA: TGCGCCAGCAGTGAGTCGTTTCAACAGCCCCAGCATTTT.

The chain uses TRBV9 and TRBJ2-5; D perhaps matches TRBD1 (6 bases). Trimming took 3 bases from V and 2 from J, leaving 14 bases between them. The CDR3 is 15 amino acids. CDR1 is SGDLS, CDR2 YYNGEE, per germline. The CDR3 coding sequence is TGTGCCAGCAGCGAAACAGGGCGCTATCAAGAGACCCAGTACTTC. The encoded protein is CASSETGRYQETQYF. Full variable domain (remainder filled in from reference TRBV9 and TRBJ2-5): DSGVTQTPKHLITATGQRVTLRCSPRSGDLSVYWYQQSLDQGLQFLIQYYNGEERAKGNILERFSAQQFPDLHSELNLSSLELGDSALYFCASSETGRYQETQYFGPGTRLLVL.

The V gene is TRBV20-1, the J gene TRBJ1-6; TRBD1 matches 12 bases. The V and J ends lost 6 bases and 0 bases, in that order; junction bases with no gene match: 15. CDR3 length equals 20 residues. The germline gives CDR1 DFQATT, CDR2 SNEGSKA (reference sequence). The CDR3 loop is CSAVRFTGTGGNSYNSPLHF. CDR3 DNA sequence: TGCAGTGCCGTTAGATTTACCGGGACAGGGGGCAACTCCTATAATTCACCCCTCCACTTT.

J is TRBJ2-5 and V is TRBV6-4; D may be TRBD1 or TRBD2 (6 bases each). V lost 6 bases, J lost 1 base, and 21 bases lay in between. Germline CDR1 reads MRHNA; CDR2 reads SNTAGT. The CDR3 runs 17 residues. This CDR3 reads CASRMGGVGDTQETQYF. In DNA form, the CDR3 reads TGTGCCAGCAGGATGGGGGGAGTCGGGGACACCCAAGAGACCCAGTACTTC.

The DNA for the CDR3 is TGTGCCAGCAGTTTTTGGGGGAAATCGCCCGACTACACCTTC. As protein: CASSFWGKSPDYTF. This chain joins TRBV28 and TRBJ1-2, with D possibly TRBD1 on 5 matching bases. The length of the CDR3 is 14 residues. V dropped 3 bases and J dropped 10 bases, with 18 bases sitting between them. The germline V gene has CDR1 MDHEN and CDR2 SYDVKM.

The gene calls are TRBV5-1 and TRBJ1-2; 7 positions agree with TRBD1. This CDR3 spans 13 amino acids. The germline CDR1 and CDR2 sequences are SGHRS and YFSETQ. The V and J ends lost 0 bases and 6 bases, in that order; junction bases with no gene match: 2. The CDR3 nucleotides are TGCGCCAGCAGCTTGGTAGGGGGCAATGGCTACACCTTC. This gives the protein CASSLVGGNGYTF. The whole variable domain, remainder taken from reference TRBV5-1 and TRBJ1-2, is KAGVTQTPRYLIKTRGQQVTLSCSPISGHRSVSWYQQTPGQGLQFLFEYFSETQRNKGNFPGRFSGRQFSNSRSEMNVSTLELGDSALYLCASSLVGGNGYTFGSGTRLTVV.

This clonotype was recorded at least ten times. The CDR3 region has the DNA TGTGCCAGCAGCAGCACAGGGGGGAATCAGCCCCAGCATTTT. Its translation: CASSSTGGNQPQHF. The chain is built from TRBV9 and TRBJ1-5, with TRBD1 identical over 8 bases. Trimming removed 4 bases from V and 4 bases from J; junction bases left unmatched: 4. This CDR3 is built from 14 residues. The V gene's germline CDR1 is SGDLS and CDR2 YYNGEE.

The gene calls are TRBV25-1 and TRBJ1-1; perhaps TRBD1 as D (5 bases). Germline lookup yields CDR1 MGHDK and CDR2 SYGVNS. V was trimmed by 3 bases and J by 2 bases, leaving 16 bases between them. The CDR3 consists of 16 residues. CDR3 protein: CASSDLTRVGNTEAFF. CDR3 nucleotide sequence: TGTGCCAGCAGTGATTTAACCAGGGTGGGCAACACTGAAGCTTTCTTT. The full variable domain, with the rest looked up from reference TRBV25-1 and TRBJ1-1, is EADIYQTPRYLVIGTGKKITLECSQTMGHDKMYWYQQDPGMELHLIHYSYGVNSTEKGDLSSESTVSRIRTEHFPLTLESARPSHTSQYLCASSDLTRVGNTEAFFGQGTRLTVV.

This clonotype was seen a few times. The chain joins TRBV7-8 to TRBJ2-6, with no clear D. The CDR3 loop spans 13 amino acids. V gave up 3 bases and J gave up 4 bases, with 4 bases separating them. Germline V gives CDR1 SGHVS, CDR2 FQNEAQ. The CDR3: CASSFRGANVLTF. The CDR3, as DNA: TGTGCCAGCAGCTTCCGGGGGGCCAACGTCCTGACTTTC.

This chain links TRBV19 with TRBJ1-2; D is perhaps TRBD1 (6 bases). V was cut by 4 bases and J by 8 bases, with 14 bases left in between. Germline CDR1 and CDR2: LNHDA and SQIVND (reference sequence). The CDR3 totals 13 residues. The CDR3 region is CASSRQAPLGYTF. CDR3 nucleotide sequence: TGTGCCAGTAGTAGACAGGCACCCTTGGGCTACACCTTC.

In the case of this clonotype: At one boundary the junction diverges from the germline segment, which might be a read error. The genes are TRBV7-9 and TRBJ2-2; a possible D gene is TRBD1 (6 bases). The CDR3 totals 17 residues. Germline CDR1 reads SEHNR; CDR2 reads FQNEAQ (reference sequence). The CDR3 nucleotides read TGTGCCGGCAGCTCACCTACAGGGCGCGGTGGCACCGGGGAGCTGTTTTTT. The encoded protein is CAGSSPTGRGGTGELFF.

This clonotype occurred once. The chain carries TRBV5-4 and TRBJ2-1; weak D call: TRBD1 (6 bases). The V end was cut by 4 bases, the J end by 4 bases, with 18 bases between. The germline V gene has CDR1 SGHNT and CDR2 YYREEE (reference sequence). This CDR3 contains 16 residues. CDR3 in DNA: TGTGCCAGCAGCCCAGGGGACCCTCTCTCGTACAATGAGCAGTTCTTC. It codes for CASSPGDPLSYNEQFF.

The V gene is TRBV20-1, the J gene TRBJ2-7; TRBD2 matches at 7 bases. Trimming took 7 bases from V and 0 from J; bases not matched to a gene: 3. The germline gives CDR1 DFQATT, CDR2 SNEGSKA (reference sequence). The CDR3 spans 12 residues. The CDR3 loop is CSGGGNSYEQYF. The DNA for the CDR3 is TGCAGTGGGGGGGGGAACTCCTACGAGCAGTACTTC.

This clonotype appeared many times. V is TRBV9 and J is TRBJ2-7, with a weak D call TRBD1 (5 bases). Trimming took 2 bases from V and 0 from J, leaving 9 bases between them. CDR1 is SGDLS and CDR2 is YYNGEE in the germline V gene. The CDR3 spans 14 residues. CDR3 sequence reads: CASSVQGASYEQYF. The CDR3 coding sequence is TGTGCCAGCAGCGTTCAGGGTGCCTCCTACGAGCAGTACTTC.

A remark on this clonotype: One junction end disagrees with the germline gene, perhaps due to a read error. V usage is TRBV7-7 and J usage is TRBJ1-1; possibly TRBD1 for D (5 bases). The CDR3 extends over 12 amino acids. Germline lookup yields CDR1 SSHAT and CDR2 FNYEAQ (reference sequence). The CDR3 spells CASSFRDTEAFF. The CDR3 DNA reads TGTGCTAGCAGCTTCAGGGACACTGAAGCTTTCTTT.

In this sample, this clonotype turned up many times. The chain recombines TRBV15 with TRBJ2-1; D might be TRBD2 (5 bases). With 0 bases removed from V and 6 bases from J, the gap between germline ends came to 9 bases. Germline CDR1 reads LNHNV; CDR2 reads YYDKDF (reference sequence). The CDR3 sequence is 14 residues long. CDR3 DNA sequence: TGTGCCACCAGCAGAGATCTAGCAGTCAATGAGCAGTTCTTC. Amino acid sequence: CATSRDLAVNEQFF.

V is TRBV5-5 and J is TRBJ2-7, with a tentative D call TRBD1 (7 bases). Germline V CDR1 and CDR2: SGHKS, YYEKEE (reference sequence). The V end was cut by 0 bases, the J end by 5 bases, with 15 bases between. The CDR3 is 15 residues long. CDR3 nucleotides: TGTGCCAGCAGCTTGGGGAGGGGGCGCCTGGACGAGCAGTACTTC. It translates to CASSLGRGRLDEQYF.

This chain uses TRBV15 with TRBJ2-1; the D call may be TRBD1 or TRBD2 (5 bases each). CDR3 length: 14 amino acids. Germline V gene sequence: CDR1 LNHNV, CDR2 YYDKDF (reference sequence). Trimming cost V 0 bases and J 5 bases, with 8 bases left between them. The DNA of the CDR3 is TGTGCCACCAGCAGAGATCCGGGGCACAATGAGCAGTTCTTC. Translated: CATSRDPGHNEQFF.

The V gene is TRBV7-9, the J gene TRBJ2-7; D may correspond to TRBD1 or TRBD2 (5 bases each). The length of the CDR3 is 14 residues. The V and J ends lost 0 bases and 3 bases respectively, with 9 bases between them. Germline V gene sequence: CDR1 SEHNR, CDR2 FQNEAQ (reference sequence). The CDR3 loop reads CASSLAGVLYEQYF. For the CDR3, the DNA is TGTGCCAGCAGCTTAGCGGGGGTCCTCTACGAGCAGTACTTC.

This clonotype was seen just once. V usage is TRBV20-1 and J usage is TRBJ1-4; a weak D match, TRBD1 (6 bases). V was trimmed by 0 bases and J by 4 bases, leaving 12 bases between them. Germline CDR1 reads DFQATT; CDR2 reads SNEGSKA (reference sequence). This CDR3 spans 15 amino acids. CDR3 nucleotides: TGCAGTGCTAGAGATTGGGGGCGGCTTAATGAAAAACTGTTTTTT. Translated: CSARDWGRLNEKLFF.

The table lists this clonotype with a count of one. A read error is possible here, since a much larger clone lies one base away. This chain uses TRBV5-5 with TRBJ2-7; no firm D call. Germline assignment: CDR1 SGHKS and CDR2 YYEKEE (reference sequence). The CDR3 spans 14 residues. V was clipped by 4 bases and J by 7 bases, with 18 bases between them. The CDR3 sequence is CASSLTGPYNEQYF. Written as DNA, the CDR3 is TGTGCCAGCAGCCTTACCGGGCCATACAATGAGCAGTACTTC.

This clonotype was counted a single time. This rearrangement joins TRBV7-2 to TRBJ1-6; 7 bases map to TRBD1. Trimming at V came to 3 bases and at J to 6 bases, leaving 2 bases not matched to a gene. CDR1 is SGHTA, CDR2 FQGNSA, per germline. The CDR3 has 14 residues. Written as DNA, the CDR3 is TGTGCCAGCAGCTTCGGGACAGCTAATTCACCCCTCCACTTT. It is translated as CASSFGTANSPLHF.

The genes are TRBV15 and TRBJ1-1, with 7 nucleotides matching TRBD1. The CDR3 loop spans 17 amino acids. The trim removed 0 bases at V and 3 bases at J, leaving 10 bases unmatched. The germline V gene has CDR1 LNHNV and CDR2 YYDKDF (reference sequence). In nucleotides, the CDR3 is TGTGCCACCAGCAGAGATCCCGAGGGGGCGGAGGACACTGAAGCTTTCTTT. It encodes CATSRDPEGAEDTEAFF.

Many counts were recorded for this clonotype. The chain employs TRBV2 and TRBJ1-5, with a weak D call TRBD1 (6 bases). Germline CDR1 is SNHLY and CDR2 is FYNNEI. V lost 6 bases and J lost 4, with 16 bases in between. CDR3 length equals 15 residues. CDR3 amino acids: CASSQTGAGNQPQHF. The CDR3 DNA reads TGTGCCAGCAGCCAAACGGGGGCAGGGAATCAGCCCCAGCATTTT.

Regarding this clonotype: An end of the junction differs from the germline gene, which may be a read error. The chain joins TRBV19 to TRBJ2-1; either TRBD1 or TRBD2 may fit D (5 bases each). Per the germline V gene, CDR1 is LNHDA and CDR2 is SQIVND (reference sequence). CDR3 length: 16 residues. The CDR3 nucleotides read TGTGCCAGTAGCGACGACAGAGGGAGCTCCTACAATAAGCAGTTCTTC. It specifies CASSDDRGSSYNKQFF.

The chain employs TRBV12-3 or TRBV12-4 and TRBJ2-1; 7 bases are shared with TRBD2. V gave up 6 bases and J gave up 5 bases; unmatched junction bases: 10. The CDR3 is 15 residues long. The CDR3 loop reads CASSPAQRDHNEQFF. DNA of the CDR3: TGTGCCAGCAGCCCGGCCCAGCGGGACCACAATGAGCAGTTCTTC.

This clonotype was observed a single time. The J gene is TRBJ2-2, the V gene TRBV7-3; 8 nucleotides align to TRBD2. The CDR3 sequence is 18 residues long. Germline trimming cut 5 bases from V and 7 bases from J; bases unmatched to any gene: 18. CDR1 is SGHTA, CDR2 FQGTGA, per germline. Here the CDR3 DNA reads TGTGCCAGCAGCCCGGACGGGAGGGATCCCCAACACGGCGGGGAGCTGTTTTTT. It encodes CASSPDGRDPQHGGELFF.

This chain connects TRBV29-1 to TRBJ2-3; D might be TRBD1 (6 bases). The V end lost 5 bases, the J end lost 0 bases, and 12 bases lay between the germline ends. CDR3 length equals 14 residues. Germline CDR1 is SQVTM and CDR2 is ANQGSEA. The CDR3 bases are TGCAGCGTTCGAACGGACAGCAGCACAGATACGCAGTATTTT. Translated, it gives CSVRTDSSTDTQYF.